These 15 T cell receptor beta chains were sequenced from one sample in a study of vaccination and CD4 T cells after COVID-19. Oncomine TCR Beta short-read sequencing was applied to DNA from cultured CD4+ T cells. TCRdb processed the PCR reads anew with MiXCR; each CDR3 protein has one entry. The table lists thousands of distinct CDR3 sequences, roughly 70% of them singletons. These receptors are not linked to any known antigen. Treatment specified: approximately 10-day PBMC culture with coronavirus spike peptide pools or control peptides (ViraFEST assay). The sample was CD4+ T cells from blood, cultured in vitro. The origin of the receptors is a human donor who had recovered from COVID-19.

J is TRBJ1-1 and V is TRBV30; 11 bases line up with TRBD1. Looked up from germline, CDR1 is GTSNPN and CDR2 is SVGIG (reference sequence). There are 13 residues in the CDR3. Trimming cost V 3 bases and J 11 bases; bases outside gene matches: 8. The CDR3 DNA follows: TGTGCCTGGAGAGCCACCGGGACAGGGGGTGCTTTCTTT. It encodes CAWRATGTGGAFF.

This clonotype was observed a single time. V gene TRBV7-3 combines with J gene TRBJ2-3; D is undetermined. V lost 6 bases to trimming and J lost 6 bases, with 13 bases between them. Germline V gives CDR1 SGHTA, CDR2 FQGTGA. This CDR3 is 13 amino acids long. The CDR3 spells CASSARFYDTQYF. In nucleotides, the CDR3 is TGTGCCAGCAGTGCCCGTTTCTATGATACGCAGTATTTT.

This clonotype was recorded a few times. The rearrangement joins TRBV20-1 to TRBJ1-1; D not resolved. Germline loops: CDR1 DFQATT, CDR2 SNEGSKA (reference sequence). The CDR3 is 13 amino acids. V was cut by 3 bases and J by 0 bases, with 8 bases left in between. The CDR3 spells CSASSGMNTEAFF. The CDR3 DNA reads TGCAGTGCTAGCTCCGGTATGAACACTGAAGCTTTCTTT.

The chain joins TRBV10-3 to TRBJ1-1; unclear D gene. This CDR3 is built from 14 residues. Germline-derived CDR1 and CDR2 are ENHRY and SYGVKD. The ends were cut back, 4 bases at V and 5 bases at J, with 14 bases in the middle. The CDR3 bases are TGTGCCATCAGTGTCGCAGCCCGTGGGACTGAAGCTTTCTTT. Encoded protein: CAISVAARGTEAFF.

This clonotype was seen more than once but under ten times. This chain connects TRBV7-3 to TRBJ1-1; possibly TRBD1 for D (5 bases). V was shortened by 5 bases and J by 0 bases, with 10 bases between the two germline ends. Germline V gene data show CDR1 as SGHTA and CDR2 as FQGTGA. This CDR3 has 14 residues. CDR3 region: CASSPQGLNTEAFF. In DNA form, the CDR3 reads TGTGCCAGCAGCCCGCAGGGCCTGAACACTGAAGCTTTCTTT.

CDR3 protein: CASSLGQAPAYF. In nucleotides, the CDR3 is TGTGCCAGCAGCTTAGGACAGGCGCCAGCGTACTTC. The chain recombines TRBV7-9 with TRBJ2-4; TRBD1 is a possible D gene (6 bases). Trimming removed 1 base at V and 15 bases at J, with 13 bases between. CDR1 and CDR2 (germline): SEHNR, FQNEAQ (reference sequence). The CDR3 loop spans 12 amino acids.

This clonotype occurred a few times. The chain couples TRBV19 to TRBJ2-7; 11 positions agree with TRBD1. There are 16 residues in the CDR3. Germline V gene data show CDR1 as LNHDA and CDR2 as SQIVND (reference sequence). Germline trimming cut 4 bases from V and 7 bases from J; bases unmatched to any gene: 12. CDR3 bases: TGTGCCAGTAGTACCTCCGGGACAGGGGGTTACGGGGAGCAGTACTTC. Protein product: CASSTSGTGGYGEQYF.

This sequence joins TRBV20-1 and TRBJ1-1, with D maybe TRBD1 (6 bases). The CDR3 totals 16 residues. The V gene's germline CDR1 is DFQATT and CDR2 SNEGSKA (reference sequence). Trimming removed 0 bases from V and 2 bases from J, with 16 bases in between. In DNA, the CDR3 is TGCAGTGCTAGAGATTTAGGAGGACAGATTAACACTGAAGCTTTCTTT. Translating gives CSARDLGGQINTEAFF.

The V call is TRBV30, the J call TRBJ2-7, with D perhaps TRBD1 (6 bases). Germline V gene lookup returns CDR1 GTSNPN and CDR2 SVGIG (reference sequence). This CDR3 contains 12 residues. Trimming removed 7 bases from V and 2 bases from J, with 12 bases in between. The CDR3 DNA follows: TGTGCCTCCGGACAGTTTACCTACGAGCAGTACTTC. Translating gives CASGQFTYEQYF.

This clonotype was found a few times. The chain recombines TRBV24-1 with TRBJ2-5, with D possibly TRBD2 on 6 matching bases. Germline V gene sequence: CDR1 KGHDR, CDR2 SFDVKD. The CDR3 runs 13 residues. V was pared by 6 bases and J by 3 bases, with 10 bases between. The CDR3 nucleotides read TGTGCCACCAGTAGATCGGGGGAAGAGACCCAGTACTTC. Its translation is CATSRSGEETQYF.

The chain combines TRBV20-1 with TRBJ1-5; 7 bases are a match to TRBD1. V was pared by 4 bases and J by 6 bases, with 12 bases of the junction left unmatched. The CDR3 sequence is 15 residues long. Looked up from germline, CDR1 is DFQATT and CDR2 is SNEGSKA (reference sequence). CDR3 DNA sequence: TGCAGTGCTACCTTACAGGGGCAAGATAGTCAGCCCCAGCATTTT. Its protein product is CSATLQGQDSQPQHF.

The rearrangement uses TRBV7-2 and TRBJ1-1, with 11 bases matching TRBD1. Germline V CDR1 and CDR2: SGHTA, FQGNSA. The CDR3 loop spans 14 amino acids. Losses at the gene ends were 8 bases for V and 10 bases for J; bases not matched to a gene: 12. In nucleotides, the CDR3 is TGTGCCAGCCGAGGACAGGGGGCGAATCGGGGAGCTTTCTTT. This translates into CASRGQGANRGAFF.

This clonotype appeared a few times. V gene TRBV7-2 combines with J gene TRBJ2-2, with unresolved D. CDR1 and CDR2 from the germline V gene are SGHTA and FQGNSA. V was shortened by 3 bases and J by 5 bases, with 4 bases between the two germline ends. This CDR3 spans 12 amino acids. The CDR3 is CASSFGTGELFF. In DNA form, the CDR3 reads TGTGCCAGCAGCTTCGGGACCGGGGAGCTGTTTTTT.

The CDR3 region has the DNA TGTGCCTGGAGTGTGAACTATCAGCCCCAGCATTTT. Translated, it gives CAWSVNYQPQHF. V and J are TRBV30 and TRBJ1-5; D is unclear. The CDR3 spans 12 residues. CDR1 and CDR2 (germline): GTSNPN, SVGIG (reference sequence). V was clipped by 0 bases and J by 5 bases, with 5 bases between them.

The chain uses TRBV6-1 and TRBJ1-6; D ambiguous. Germline V CDR1 and CDR2: MNHNS, SASEGT. V was cut by 5 bases and J by 9 bases, with 17 bases left in between. The CDR3 sequence is 15 residues long. CDR3 DNA: TGTGCCAGCAGTCCTAGCAGCCTTAATTCTTCACCCCTCCACTTT. Protein sequence: CASSPSSLNSSPLHF.